The T cell receptor beta chain under discussion was sequenced for a study of vaccination effects on CD4 cells after COVID-19. Study as a whole: Researchers obtained post-vaccine samples at a median of 72 days past the second dose.

This CDR3 has 16 amino acids. Germline CDR1 is SSHAT and CDR2 is FNYEAQ (reference sequence). At the end of 9 to 11 days of culture, CD4+ T cells were isolated. All participants had two doses of either the BNT162b2 or mRNA-1273 vaccine. Testing of the vaccine recipients showed negative nucleocapsid antibodies and no prior SARS-CoV-2 infection. Fresh IL-2-containing medium replaced half the medium on days 3 and 7. Study-wide results and caveats: Only a few convalescent patients and no early post-infection timepoints featured in the study.

The method was immunoSEQ multiplex PCR; TCRdb's version includes in-frame clones alone and lacks a portion of them. The data contain 45,000 to 65,000 clones, approximately 81% of them seen just once; the ten biggest clones take up around 4%. The table lists this clone with a few counts. The antigen is not known. The junction departs from the called germline gene at one end, perhaps through a read error. This sequence joins TRBV7-7 and TRBJ2-1; 9 positions match TRBD2. The sample in question was CD4+ T cells from PBMCs cultured without peptide, obtained after COVID-19 vaccination. This receptor was identified in a human donor who received a COVID-19 vaccine. CDR3 protein: CASSLALAGGPNEQFF. For the CDR3, the DNA is TGTGCTAGCAGCTTAGCACTCGCGGGGGGGCCCAATGAGCAGTTCTTC. Full variable domain (rest looked up from reference TRBV7-7 and TRBJ2-1): GAGVSQSPRYKVTKRGQDVTLRCDPISSHATLYWYQQALGQGPEFLTYFNYEAQPDKSGLPSDRFSAERPEGSISTLTIQRTEQRDSAMYRCASSLALAGGPNEQFFGPGTRLTVL.